Listed here is a single TCR beta chain. The data derive from a study of blood T cell repertoires in COVID-19. Study in general: Samples taken during acute and convalescent COVID-19 were collected in the United States, Italy and Spain. From T cells, B-cell-depleted T cells, or PBMCs came the material, which was cDNA or gDNA.

Per the study methods: Reference gene primer amplification in the assay estimated nucleated cell counts. Method: immunoSEQ multiplex PCR; TCRdb's copy keeps in-frame clones and lacks some. V and J calls and clone size come straight from that table; D and trimming were deduced from the DNA. The sample contains 250,000 to 350,000 clones, 80% to 90% of which appear only once. Germline CDR1 SGHRS, CDR2 YFSETQ. The CDR3 contains 15 residues. Trimming cost V 0 bases and J 1 base, with 10 bases left between them. This rearrangement joins TRBV5-1 to TRBJ1-1, with D tentatively TRBD1 (6 bases). The sequenced material came from peripheral blood. The sequence derives from a man younger than 35 who had recovered from COVID-19. CDR3 nucleotide sequence: TGCGCCAGCAGCTTGGTGGAGACAGGGAACACTGAAGCTTTCTTT. Translated: CASSLVETGNTEAFF.